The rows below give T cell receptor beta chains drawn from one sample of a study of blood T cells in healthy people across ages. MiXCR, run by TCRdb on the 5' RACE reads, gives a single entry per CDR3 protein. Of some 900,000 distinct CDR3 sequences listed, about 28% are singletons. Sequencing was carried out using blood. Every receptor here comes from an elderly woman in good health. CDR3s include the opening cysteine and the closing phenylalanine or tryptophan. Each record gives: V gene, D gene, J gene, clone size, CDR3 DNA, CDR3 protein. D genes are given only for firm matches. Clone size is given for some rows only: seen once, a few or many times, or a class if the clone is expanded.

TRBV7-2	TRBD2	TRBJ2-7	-	TGTGCCAGCAGCTTAGTTGGGGGACTAGCTTGCAATGAGCAGTACTTC	CASSLVGGLACNEQYF
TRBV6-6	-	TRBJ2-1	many	TGTGCCAGCAGTACTGATACCTTCGGAACGAATGAGCAGTTCTTC	CASSTDTFGTNEQFF
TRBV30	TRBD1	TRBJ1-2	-	TGTGCCTGGCAACAGGGGACCTATGGCTACACCTTC	CAWQQGTYGYTF
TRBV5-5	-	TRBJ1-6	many	TGTGCCAGCAGCTTGTCCTCCGGGACCCCCCTTCGCGGTTCACCCCTCCACTTT	CASSLSSGTPLRGSPLHF
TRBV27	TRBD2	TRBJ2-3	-	TGTGCCAGCAGTGGGGGGGGGTGGACGCCTAGCACAGATACGCAGTATTTT	CASSGGGWTPSTDTQYF
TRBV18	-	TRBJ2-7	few	TGTGCCAGCTCACCACCATTATCCTACGAGCAGTACTTC	CASSPPLSYEQYF
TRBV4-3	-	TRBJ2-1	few	TGCGCCAGCAGCTCCGGGACGAGGATCAATGAGCAGTTCTTC	CASSSGTRINEQFF
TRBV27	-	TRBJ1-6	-	TGTGCCAGCAGTTCGTCCTTGTATAATTCACCCCTCCACTTT	CASSSSLYNSPLHF
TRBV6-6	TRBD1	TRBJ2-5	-	TGTGCCAGCAGGTATGAGACAGGGTCGGAGACCCAGTACTTC	CASRYETGSETQYF
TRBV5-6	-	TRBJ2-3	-	TGTGCCAGCAGCCCGCTTCCGGTAGGAGATACGCAGTATTTT	CASSPLPVGDTQYF
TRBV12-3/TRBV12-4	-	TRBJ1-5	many	TGTGCCAGCAGAAATACAGATAGCAATCAGCCCCAGCATTTT	CASRNTDSNQPQHF
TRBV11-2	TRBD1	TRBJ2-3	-	TGTGCCAGCAGCTGGACAGGGGTTGGAGATACGCAGTATTTT	CASSWTGVGDTQYF
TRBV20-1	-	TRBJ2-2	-	TGCAGTGCCCCGTCTAGCAACACCGGGGAGCGGTTTTTT	CSAPSSNTGERFF
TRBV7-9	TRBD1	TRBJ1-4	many	TGTGCCAGCAGCTACGGGACAGCGGTAAATGAAAAACTGTTTTTT	CASSYGTAVNEKLFF
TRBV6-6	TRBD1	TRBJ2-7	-	TGTGCCAGCAGCCCCCTTGGGACAGGGGGCTGCAACGAGCGGTACTTC	CASSPLGTGGCNERYF
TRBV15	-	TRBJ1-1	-	TGTGCCTCCAGCAGAGATTTGGGGGACCTAGCTTTCTTT	CASSRDLGDLAFF
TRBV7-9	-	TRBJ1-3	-	TGTACCAGCAGCTCATCCGATGGACAATTCTCTGGAAACACCATATATTTT	CTSSSSDGQFSGNTIYF
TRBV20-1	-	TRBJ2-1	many	TGCAGTGCTTCCCAAGGGGGAAATGAGCAGTTCTTC	CSASQGGNEQFF
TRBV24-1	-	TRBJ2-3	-	TGTACCACCAGTGGTGCCGGGACGGGCCCCTTGGATACGCAGTATTTT	CTTSGAGTGPLDTQYF
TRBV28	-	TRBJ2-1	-	TGTGCCAGCAGCCAAGGGGGGGCCACTGAGCAGTTCTTC	CASSQGGATEQFF
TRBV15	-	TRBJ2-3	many	TGTGCCACCAGCAGAGACGGCAGGTCCACAGATACGCAGTATTTT	CATSRDGRSTDTQYF
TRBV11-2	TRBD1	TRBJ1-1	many	TGTGCCAGCAGCTCCCGACAGGGGATGAACACTGAAGCTTTCTTT	CASSSRQGMNTEAFF
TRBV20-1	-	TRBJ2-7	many	TGCAGTGCTAGAGATCCTACCAGGTCCTCCTACGAGCAGTACTTC	CSARDPTRSSYEQYF
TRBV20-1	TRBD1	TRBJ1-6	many	TGCAGTGCTAGAGATTTGGGACAGGTTTATAATTCACCCCTCCACTTT	CSARDLGQVYNSPLHF
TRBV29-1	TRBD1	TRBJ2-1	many	TGCAGCGTAGGGACAGGGAGGAATGAGCAGTTCTTC	CSVGTGRNEQFF
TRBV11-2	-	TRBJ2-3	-	TGTGCCAGCAGCTTAGTTTTCGGGATATCTAGCACAGATACGCAGTATTTT	CASSLVFGISSTDTQYF
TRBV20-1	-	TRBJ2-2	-	TGCAGTGCTGTTAGCATGAGGAACACCGGGGAGCTGTTTTTT	CSAVSMRNTGELFF
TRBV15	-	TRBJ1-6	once	TGTGCCACCAGCGACAGCTATAATTCACCCCTCCACTTT	CATSDSYNSPLHF
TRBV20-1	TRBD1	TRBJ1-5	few	TGCAGTGCTAGAGGGGCAGGACAGGGTTATCAGCCCCAGCATTTT	CSARGAGQGYQPQHF
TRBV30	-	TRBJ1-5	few	TGTGCCTGGAGGGACAGCGATAGAAACAATCAGCCCCAGCATTTT	CAWRDSDRNNQPQHF
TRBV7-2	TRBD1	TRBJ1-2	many	TGTGCCAGCAGCTTAGATAGGGGGCTGGGGTATGGCTACACCTTC	CASSLDRGLGYGYTF
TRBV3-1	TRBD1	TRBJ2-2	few	TGTGCCAGCAGCCCGTACAGGGGGGCCAACACCGGGGAGCTGTTTTTT	CASSPYRGANTGELFF
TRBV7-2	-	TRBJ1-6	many	TGTGCCAGCAGCATCCCTCCTTCACCCCTCCACTTT	CASSIPPSPLHF
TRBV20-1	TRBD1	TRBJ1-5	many	TGCAGTGCCAACTCAGGGGGCAGAAGCAATCAGCCCCAGCATTTT	CSANSGGRSNQPQHF
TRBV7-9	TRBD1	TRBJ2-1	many	TGTGCCAGCAGCTTATCCGGGACAGGGAGGTTCTTC	CASSLSGTGRFF
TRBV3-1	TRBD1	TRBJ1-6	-	TGTGCCAGCAGCGTCCGGGACAGGCAGAATTCACCCCTCCACTTT	CASSVRDRQNSPLHF
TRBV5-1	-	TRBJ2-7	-	TGCGCCAGCAGCTTGACTCATGAGGGGGCCTACGAGCAGTACTTC	CASSLTHEGAYEQYF
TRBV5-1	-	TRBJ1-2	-	TGCGCCAGCAGCTTCGACGGCCTAGTTAACTATGGCTACACCTTC	CASSFDGLVNYGYTF
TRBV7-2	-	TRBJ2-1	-	TGTGCCAGCAGCCGTAGCAGGTCCTACAATGAGCAGTTCTTC	CASSRSRSYNEQFF
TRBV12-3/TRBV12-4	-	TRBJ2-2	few	TGTGCCAGCAGTTTAAGGGAGGTGGGGGAGCTGTTTTTT	CASSLREVGELFF
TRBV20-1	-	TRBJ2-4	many	TGCAGTCCCTGGAAGGGCCGACCCCTAAACATTCAGTACTTC	CSPWKGRPLNIQYF
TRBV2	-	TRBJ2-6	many	TGTGCCAGCGCTCGGAAACCTGGGGCCAACGTCCTGACTTTC	CASARKPGANVLTF